This record covers a single T cell receptor beta chain. What it binds is unknown. Primers included in the PCR were 60 Vbeta and 13 Jbeta primers. Assay: immunoSEQ multiplex PCR; the TCRdb copy retains only in-frame clones and omits some. The profile covers under 110,000 clones, with approximately 70% appearing a single time and roughly 0.79% taken by the ten largest. The data are from a study of cytomegalovirus exposure and HLA in healthy donors. General study results and limits: A list of 164 TCR beta chains associated with cytomegalovirus was given. Cytomegalovirus status was reportedly diagnosed by the classifier with high sensitivity and specificity. CMV serostatus was the sole immune exposure data available.

The sequenced sample was PBMCs. This TCR derives from a boy between 10 and 17 years old in good health and CMV-seronegative.

The CDR3: CASRSGDRGEPQHF. Written as DNA, the CDR3 is TGTGCCAGCAGGAGTGGGGACCGGGGGGAACCCCAGCATTTT. The chain employs TRBV2 and TRBJ1-5, with a possible D match to TRBD1 (5 bases). The CDR3 contains 14 residues. V gave up 6 bases and J gave up 10 bases, with 19 bases separating them. Germline values: CDR1 SNHLY, CDR2 FYNNEI.